This TCR beta chain appears in the sequencing data of a study of T cells in Graves' hyperthyroidism and ophthalmopathy (dated by TCRdb to about 2019). Background on the whole study: Peripheral blood was sampled at the time of initial diagnosis, prior to any treatment. TCR V-J signatures able to tell the groups apart were searched for in a discovery cohort of 90 to 100 patients, of whom under 45 had Graves' ophthalmopathy and 55 to 60 had stable Graves' hyperthyroidism. Whether ophthalmopathy could be predicted prospectively was tested in an independent validation cohort made up of approximately 19 hyperthyroidism patients plus 17 patients who later progressed to ophthalmopathy. The 100 discovery patients were randomly divided into training and test sets at a 7:3 ratio. In more than 5 Graves' hyperthyroidism patients, the study also compared T-cell repertoires from thyroid tissue with T-cell repertoires from blood. Once sampling was done, hyperthyroidism patients were given methimazole at a starting dose of 30 mg daily, whereas ophthalmopathy patients were given high-dose intravenous methylprednisolone. TCR Vbeta CDR3 sequencing of fewer than 150 peripheral blood samples (over 40 ophthalmopathy, 70 to 85 hyperthyroidism and approximately 17 progressor patients) is reported in the paper.

TCR beta CDR3 regions were amplified from RNA transcripts. For the first round of RT-PCR on the TCR CDR3, the HTBI primer set was used together with the Qiagen OneStep RT-PCR kit. A second multiplex PCR round built the libraries, followed by size selection and purification. Sequencing of the libraries was done on an Illumina HiSeq2000 using paired-end 100 bp reads. For the original study's pipeline: SOAPnuke was used to process the raw data, with reads discarded if the reads contained adapters or uncalled bases, had a mean Phred below 15, or lacked an exact constant-primer or identifier match. COPE v1.2.5 was used to merge the high-quality paired reads, and each unique nucleotide sequence was defined as a clonotype. Clonotypes were aligned to IMGT TRBV, TRBD and TRBJ reference segments using MiTCR v1.1. The analysis included only V-J combinations with a frequency above 0.0001, which together covered 99% to 99.2% of the repertoires. A TCS score was defined as the ratio of F50 (clonal expansion) to E x V (chaos), with BLOSUM62-based TCRdist applied between CDR3 peptides within each V-J. Welch's t-statistics and random forest reduced 514 V-J features to 13, which were used in a naive Bayes classifier (R e1071). TCRdb reanalyzed the raw reads on its own, using fastp at Q25 for trimming and MiXCR for clone calling, and kept in-frame beta chains. When rows share a CDR3 protein, they turn into one entry using the most common DNA and genes. These V and J calls are TCRdb output, not the study's own analysis. In all, the sample holds about 270,000 distinct CDR3 sequences, and approximately 23% of those were seen once. The ten biggest clones cover about 60% of the sample.

In the ophthalmopathy patients, disease was moderately to severely active, with a Clinical Activity Score of 3 or more, a NOSPECS grade of 4 or more, and a duration of less than 3 months. The study excluded patients with uncontrolled infections, other autoimmune diseases, pregnancy or lactation. Diagnoses were established on the basis of clinical symptoms, serum thyroxine and TRAb, thyroid ultrasound, and orbital computed tomography. PBMCs were isolated from about 9.1 ml of fresh peripheral blood by Ficoll-Paque density gradient centrifugation. Total RNA was extracted using Trizol reagent, and RNA quality was assessed on an Agilent 2100 Bioanalyzer. For this clonotype: Its antigen is not yet known. No base qualities exist here, and no much larger clone lies one base off it.

Taken from cysteine to phenylalanine, the CDR3 has 15 residues. Only the CDR3 portion is preserved as DNA: 45 bases, with reading frame beginning at the first base. V lost 2 bases and J lost 0 bases; the stretch between them is 10 bases long. The germline V gene (reference sequence) provides CDR1 SEHNR and CDR2 FQNEAQ. What the study reported, not specific to this receptor: Most expanded thyroid clonotypes (frequency above 0.001) were also detected in blood, a finding suggesting that blood repertoires may reflect thyroid immune responses. Sample size was not statistically predetermined, and blinding of investigators to group allocation was not performed. A 13 V-J signature model separated ophthalmopathy from stable hyperthyroidism, with 87.88% sensitivity and roughly 81% specificity in cross-validation and 80%/75% in testing. In validation, the model predicted progression to ophthalmopathy a median of about 6.5 months before onset, with about 67% sensitivity and around 76% specificity.

The receptor's source is a man aged 25-45 years with Graves' ophthalmopathy. Material for sequencing was blood. The V gene is TRBV7-9 and the J gene is TRBJ2-5, and perhaps TRBD1 as D gene, on 6 matching bases. CDR3 loop: CASSLYQGYQETQYF. The DNA reads as follows: TGTGCCAGCAGCTTATATCAGGGGTACCAAGAGACCCAGTACTTC.